What follows are 29 T cell receptor beta chains derived from one specimen sequenced in a study of blood T cell repertoires in COVID-19 (dated by TCRdb to between 2020 and 2021). Receptor libraries were prepared by the immunoSEQ multiplex PCR assay. Held by TCRdb, this immuneACCESS table contains in-frame sequences only and omits some clones. Under half of the omission traces to an unresolved V gene where checked; the cause of the rest is unknown. The sample table lists about 47,000 clones, approximately 85% of them with a count of one. The biggest ten clones account for 13% to 15% of the sample. Sequenced: peripheral blood. These receptors came from a human donor with acute or convalescent COVID-19. The donor label of this sample is uncertain.

V gene TRBV7-2 combines with J gene TRBJ2-3; D possibly corresponds to TRBD2 (6 bases). V shed 1 base and J shed 1 base, with 6 bases lying between them. The CDR3 is 14 amino acids. The germline V gene encodes CDR1 SGHTA and CDR2 FQGNSA. CDR3 DNA sequence: TGTGCCAGCAGCTTAGAGCGGGGCACAGATACGCAGTATTTT. Protein: CASSLERGTDTQYF.

The chain employs TRBV6-1 and TRBJ1-5; possible D gene TRBD1, 6 bases. The CDR3 has 16 residues. The V gene's germline CDR1 is MNHNS and CDR2 SASEGT. V lost 3 bases and J lost 0, with 12 bases in between. CDR3: CASSEGRGFSNQPQHF. Written as DNA, the CDR3 is TGTGCCAGCAGTGAGGGCAGGGGATTTAGCAATCAGCCCCAGCATTTT.

This rearrangement joins TRBV15 to TRBJ2-2, with D perhaps TRBD1 (5 bases). The CDR3 has 15 residues. CDR1 is LNHNV, CDR2 YYDKDF, per germline (reference sequence). The V end was cut by 1 base, the J end by 7 bases, with 13 bases between. Written as DNA, the CDR3 is TGTGCCACCAGCAGAGGTGGGGCTCGCAGCGGGGAGCTGTTTTTT. It is translated as CATSRGGARSGELFF. The variable domain in full, completed from reference TRBV15 and TRBJ2-2, reads DAMVIQNPRYQVTQFGKPVTLSCSQTLNHNVMYWYQQKSSQAPKLLFHYYDKDFNNEADTPDNFQSRRPNTSFCFLDIRSPGLGDTAMYLCATSRGGARSGELFFGEGSRLTVL.

The rearrangement uses TRBV21-1 and TRBJ2-3; the table calls TRBD1, which could not be checked here. TRBV21-1 is designated a pseudogene. This CDR3 has 16 residues. CDR3 residues: CASTETATLSTDTQYF. The DNA for the CDR3 is TGTGCCAGCACCGAGACAGCTACTCTGAGCACAGATACGCAGTATTTT.

This chain uses TRBV6-5 with TRBJ2-1; 8 positions match TRBD2. V was clipped by 7 bases and J by 1 base; unmatched bases: 6. The CDR3 sequence is 15 residues long. Germline V lookup: CDR1 MNHEY, CDR2 SVGAGI. In DNA form, the CDR3 reads TGTGCCAGCAAACGACTAGCGCAATCCTACAATGAGCAGTTCTTC. Translation gives CASKRLAQSYNEQFF.

CDR3 residues: CASSPWVSGGTDTQYF. Written as DNA, the CDR3 is TGTGCCAGCAGCCCCTGGGTTAGCGGGGGTACAGATACGCAGTATTTT. The chain couples TRBV7-3 to TRBJ2-3; 9 nucleotides line up with TRBD2. The CDR3 is made up of 16 amino acids. The germline CDR1 and CDR2 sequences are SGHTA and FQGTGA. The V gene end was trimmed by 5 bases and the J gene end by 3 bases; junction bases not matched to a gene: 9.

The V and J genes are TRBV7-3 and TRBJ2-1; D unclear. CDR3 length: 14 amino acids. Germline CDR1 SGHTA, CDR2 FQGTGA. V lost 2 bases to trimming and J lost 5 bases, with 10 bases between them. Written as DNA, the CDR3 is TGTGCCAGCAGCTTACGGCAGGCCGACAATGAGCAGTTCTTC. Residues: CASSLRQADNEQFF. Supplemented by reference TRBV7-3 and TRBJ2-1, the full variable domain reads GAGVSQTPSNKVTEKGKYVELRCDPISGHTALYWYRQSLGQGPEFLIYFQGTGAADDSGLPNDRFFAVRPEGSVSTLKIQRTERGDSAVYLCASSLRQADNEQFFGPGTRLTVL.

The V gene is TRBV14, the J gene TRBJ2-7, with 7 bases lining up with TRBD1. Germline CDR1 SGHDN, CDR2 FVKESK. The CDR3 is made up of 15 amino acids. Germline trimming cut 1 base from V and 4 bases from J; bases unmatched to any gene: 7. Written as DNA, the CDR3 is TGTGCCAGCAGCCAAGCAACAGGGGCCATGTACGAGCAGTACTTC. Protein sequence: CASSQATGAMYEQYF.

CDR3 sequence (DNA): TGTGCCAGCAGTGAAAATACGGGGAACACTGAAGCTTTCTTT. It specifies CASSENTGNTEAFF. The rearrangement joins TRBV2 to TRBJ1-1; no firm D call. Germline CDR1 is SNHLY and CDR2 is FYNNEI. With 2 bases removed from V and 1 base from J, the gap between germline ends came to 8 bases. The CDR3 sequence is 14 residues long. The full variable domain, in which reference TRBV2 and TRBJ1-1 provide the parts outside the CDR3, is EPEVTQTPSHQVTQMGQEVILRCVPISNHLYFYWYRQILGQKVEFLVSFYNNEISEKSEIFDDQFSVERPDGSNFTLKIRSTKLEDSAMYFCASSENTGNTEAFFGQGTRLTVV.

This clone has only a few counts. This sequence joins TRBV21-1 and TRBJ2-3; TRBD1, as called in the table, went unchecked against the DNA. TRBV21-1 is a recognized pseudogene. The CDR3 is 16 residues long. The CDR3 nucleotides read TGTGCCAGCAGCAAGCGAAGGGACAGTAGCACAGATACGCAGTATTTT. It encodes CASSKRRDSSTDTQYF.

This clone appeared a single time. V and J are TRBV9 and TRBJ1-4, with 11 nucleotides matching TRBD1. The V gene end was trimmed by 2 bases and the J gene end by 8 bases; junction bases not matched to a gene: 5. CDR1 is SGDLS, CDR2 YYNGEE, per germline. The CDR3 runs 15 residues. The CDR3: CASSVWTGGGEKLFF. CDR3 coding DNA: TGTGCCAGCAGCGTCTGGACAGGGGGCGGCGAAAAACTGTTTTTT.

This chain uses TRBV15 with TRBJ2-5; 10 bases align to TRBD1. The length of the CDR3 is 16 residues. The junction had 9 bases not matched to a gene; V was cut back by 5 bases and J by 3 bases. Germline V gene lookup returns CDR1 LNHNV and CDR2 YYDKDF (reference sequence). The CDR3 bases are TGTGCCACCAGCTCTAGACAGGGGGCCTGGAAAGAGACCCAGTACTTC. Amino acid sequence: CATSSRQGAWKETQYF.

The chain carries TRBV2 and TRBJ2-1; 16 bases align to TRBD2. CDR1 and CDR2 (germline): SNHLY, FYNNEI. There are 16 residues in the CDR3. V shed 3 bases and J 15 bases; nucleotides not matched to a gene: 11. The CDR3 sequence is CASSEGLAGGPETLFF. CDR3 bases: TGTGCCAGCAGTGAGGGACTAGCGGGAGGGCCGGAAACTCTGTTCTTC.

The sample holds a few counts of this clone. The CDR3 is CASSPGLASYNEQFF. DNA of the CDR3: TGTGCCAGCAGCCCCGGACTAGCCTCCTACAATGAGCAGTTCTTC. V usage is TRBV9 and J usage is TRBJ2-1; 8 bases are shared with TRBD2. The CDR3 runs to 15 residues. The germline V gene has CDR1 SGDLS and CDR2 YYNGEE. Trimming removed 4 bases from V and 0 bases from J; junction bases left unmatched: 3.

The V and J genes are TRBV10-3 and TRBJ2-2; 7 bases fit TRBD1. The V and J ends lost 10 bases and 0 bases, in that order; junction bases with no gene match: 2. The CDR3 is 13 amino acids. Per the germline V gene, CDR1 is ENHRY and CDR2 is SYGVKD. CDR3 residues: CATQGTNTGELFF. CDR3 bases: TGTGCCACACAGGGGACGAACACCGGGGAGCTGTTTTTT.

CDR3 nucleotide sequence: TGTGCCAGCAGTTTATCGAGAGCTAATGAAAAACTGTTTTTT. Translated: CASSLSRANEKLFF. The chain combines TRBV27 with TRBJ1-4; D is undetermined. In germline, CDR1 is MNHEY, CDR2 SMNVEV (reference sequence). The CDR3 contains 14 residues. The V end lost 0 bases, the J end lost 3 bases, and 5 bases lay between the germline ends.

V is TRBV6-5 and J is TRBJ2-1; the match to TRBD2 covers 10 bases. This CDR3 contains 16 residues. The germline V gene encodes CDR1 MNHEY and CDR2 SVGAGI. With 2 bases clipped from V and 8 bases from J, the junction kept 9 bases outside the gene matches. The CDR3 is CASSYLGLAYPHEQFF. Here the CDR3 DNA reads TGTGCCAGCAGTTACCTGGGACTAGCGTATCCCCATGAGCAGTTCTTC.

This chain joins TRBV7-2 and TRBJ1-1, with 9 bases aligning to TRBD1. V lost 0 bases, J lost 5 bases, and 4 bases stayed unmatched. There are 15 residues in the CDR3. The germline V gene has CDR1 SGHTA and CDR2 FQGNSA. CDR3 residues: CASSLAGTGWTEAFF. The CDR3 DNA reads as TGTGCCAGCAGCTTAGCGGGGACAGGGTGGACTGAAGCTTTCTTT.

This clone has a handful of counts. V is TRBV5-8 and J is TRBJ1-2; 7 positions match TRBD1. V trimming: 5 bases; J trimming: 4 bases; junction bases outside the gene matches: 11. This CDR3 region has 15 residues. Germline-derived CDR1 and CDR2 are SGHTS and YDEGEE. The chain's CDR3 is CASSATRGAFYGYTF. The CDR3 DNA reads TGTGCCAGCAGTGCAACCAGGGGGGCTTTCTATGGCTACACCTTC.

The chain couples TRBV20-1 to TRBJ2-2, with unresolved D. Looked up from germline, CDR1 is DFQATT and CDR2 is SNEGSKA (reference sequence). With 3 bases removed from V and 2 bases from J, the gap between germline ends came to 10 bases. CDR3 size: 14 residues. This CDR3 reads CSASWQRNTGELFF. CDR3 in DNA: TGCAGTGCTAGTTGGCAGCGTAACACCGGGGAGCTGTTTTTT.

The rearrangement joins TRBV10-3 to TRBJ2-1; the match to TRBD2 covers 7 bases. The ends lost 4 bases at V and 4 bases at J; junction bases unmatched: 7. CDR1 and CDR2 (germline): ENHRY, SYGVKD. The CDR3 is made up of 15 amino acids. The CDR3 region has the DNA TGTGCCATCAGTGGTCCTCTAGCGGCTTACAATGAGCAGTTCTTC. This codes for CAISGPLAAYNEQFF.

The J gene is TRBJ1-5, the V gene TRBV28; perhaps TRBD1 as D (6 bases). V dropped 9 bases and J dropped 3 bases, with 15 bases sitting between them. Germline CDR1 is MDHEN and CDR2 is SYDVKM. This CDR3 spans 14 amino acids. The CDR3 reads CASLWGGANQPQHF. The DNA of the CDR3 is TGTGCCAGTCTCTGGGGGGGGGCCAATCAGCCCCAGCATTTT.

This chain links TRBV10-3 with TRBJ1-1, with D unresolved. This CDR3 is built from 14 residues. In germline, CDR1 is ENHRY, CDR2 SYGVKD. V lost 2 bases and J lost 5, with 12 bases in between. The CDR3 is CAISERTAGTEAFF. Written as DNA, the CDR3 is TGTGCCATCAGTGAGCGTACGGCAGGTACTGAAGCTTTCTTT.

This chain links TRBV4-1 with TRBJ2-5, with D maybe TRBD1 (6 bases). CDR1 MGHRA and CDR2 YSYEKL come from the germline V gene. The CDR3 consists of 17 residues. With 5 bases removed from V and 5 bases from J, the gap between germline ends came to 24 bases. Here the CDR3 DNA reads TGCGCCAGCAGCAAAACGGGGCAAGGAAGTACAGGGGAGACCCAGTACTTC. Encoded protein: CASSKTGQGSTGETQYF.

This chain connects TRBV10-1 to TRBJ2-5; TRBD2 matches 11 bases. The CDR3 is made up of 16 amino acids. The germline V gene encodes CDR1 WNHNN and CDR2 SYGVQD (reference sequence). The junction had 5 bases not matched to a gene; V was cut back by 0 bases and J by 5 bases. The CDR3 sequence is CASSESVAGGQETQYF. The CDR3 DNA reads TGCGCCAGCAGTGAGTCTGTAGCGGGGGGGCAGGAGACCCAGTACTTC.

This chain joins TRBV12-3 or TRBV12-4 and TRBJ1-2; 7 bases line up with TRBD1. The CDR3 sequence is 13 residues long. V was pared by 6 bases and J by 3 bases, with 4 bases of the junction left unmatched. This CDR3 is CASSPGQDYGYTF. The CDR3 DNA reads TGTGCCAGCAGCCCCGGACAGGACTATGGCTACACCTTC.

The chain carries TRBV11-2 and TRBJ2-7; maybe TRBD1 (6 bases). The CDR3 extends over 16 amino acids. Germline V lookup: CDR1 SGHAT, CDR2 FQNNGV. V was clipped by 1 base and J by 5 bases, with 18 bases between them. Here the CDR3 DNA reads TGTGCCAGCAGCTTAGTAGCAGGGGATTTACTGGACGAGCAGTACTTC. Translation gives CASSLVAGDLLDEQYF.

J is TRBJ1-6 and V is TRBV14; 9 positions match TRBD1. With 1 base clipped from V and 8 bases from J, the junction kept 6 bases outside the gene matches. The CDR3 loop spans 16 amino acids. Germline loops: CDR1 SGHDN, CDR2 FVKESK. The CDR3: CASSQVTGGLDSPLHF. In DNA form, the CDR3 reads TGTGCCAGCAGCCAAGTAACAGGGGGCCTTGATTCACCCCTCCACTTT. Together with reference TRBV14 and TRBJ1-6, the CDR3 gives the full variable domain: EAGVTQFPSHSVIEKGQTVTLRCDPISGHDNLYWYRRVMGKEIKFLLHFVKESKQDESGMPNNRFLAERTGGTYSTLKVQPAELEDSGVYFCASSQVTGGLDSPLHFGNGTRLTVT.

V gene TRBV11-1 combines with J gene TRBJ2-3; 7 bases are shared with TRBD2. The ends lost 7 bases at V and 2 bases at J; junction bases unmatched: 3. The germline gives CDR1 SGHAT, CDR2 FQDESV (reference sequence). The CDR3 totals 13 residues. The CDR3 region is CASKRGSTDTQYF. The CDR3 nucleotides are TGTGCCAGCAAGCGGGGATCCACAGATACGCAGTATTTT. Full variable domain (missing parts from reference TRBV11-1 and TRBJ2-3): EAEVAQSPRYKITEKSQAVAFWCDPISGHATLYWYRQILGQGPELLVQFQDESVVDDSQLPKDRFSAERLKGVDSTLKIQPAELGDSAMYLCASKRGSTDTQYFGPGTRLTVL.